Reported below is one T cell receptor beta chain. Antigen unknown. This sample stems from a study of OX40 agonist ivuxolimab in advanced cancers. Overall study findings and caveats: With doses of 0.1 to 3.0 mg/kg, CD4+ and CD8+ blood T cells had undergone clonal expansion by week 6.

The CDR3 sequence is 17 residues long. Germline CDR1 and CDR2: SGHNT and YYREEE (reference sequence). With V trimmed by 0 bases and J by 1 base, 9 bases remained unmatched. TCRdb's copy holds only in-frame clones and misses some; the assay was immunoSEQ multiplex PCR. Of about 100,000 clones listed, 90% are singletons. Material: CD4+ or CD8+ T cells sorted from blood, obtained in a trial of the OX40 agonist ivuxolimab. This chain links TRBV5-4 with TRBJ2-5, with 7 bases that match TRBD2. This TCR derives from an adult with an advanced solid tumor such as melanoma, head and neck, liver or kidney cancer. CDR3 in amino acids: CASSLGPWGRAQETQYF. The CDR3 DNA reads TGTGCCAGCAGCTTGGGTCCCTGGGGGAGGGCCCAAGAGACCCAGTACTTC.